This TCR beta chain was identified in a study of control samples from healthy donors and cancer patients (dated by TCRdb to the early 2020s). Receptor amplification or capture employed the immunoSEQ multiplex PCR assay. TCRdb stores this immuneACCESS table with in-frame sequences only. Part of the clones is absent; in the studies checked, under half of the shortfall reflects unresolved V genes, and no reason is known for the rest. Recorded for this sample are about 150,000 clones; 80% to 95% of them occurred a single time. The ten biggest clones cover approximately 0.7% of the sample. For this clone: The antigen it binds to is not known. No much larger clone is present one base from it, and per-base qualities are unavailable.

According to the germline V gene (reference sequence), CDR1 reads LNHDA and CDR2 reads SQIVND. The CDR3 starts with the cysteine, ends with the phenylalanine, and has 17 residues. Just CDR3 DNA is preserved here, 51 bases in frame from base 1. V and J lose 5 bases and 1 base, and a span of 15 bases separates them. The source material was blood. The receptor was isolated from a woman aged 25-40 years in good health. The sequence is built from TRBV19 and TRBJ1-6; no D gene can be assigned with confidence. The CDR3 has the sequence CASSPGPAGSYNSPLHF. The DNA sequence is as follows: TGTGCCAGTAGTCCTGGACCCGCGGGGTCCTATAATTCACCCCTCCACTTT.